This TCR beta chain was profiled in a study of T cell clonotyping in hematopoietic cell transplantation. At the level of the study: Recipients' pretransplant samples followed cytoreduction. Study-level results: After transplant, recipient diversity fell while pathologically expanded clonotypes grew through day 180. Cells were unsorted, so CD4 and CD8 contributions were not separated. Higher Inverse Simpson Index values in graft donor and pretransplant recipient predicted broader posttransplant TCR diversity.

Produced via immunoSEQ multiplex PCR; TCRdb's table is partial and in-frame only. The data contain fewer than 8,500 clones, about 97% of them seen just once; the ten biggest clones take up less than 20%. Described time point: recipient sample about 28 days before transplant, after cytoreduction. V lost 0 bases, J lost 0 bases, and 9 bases lay in between. The CDR3 is 15 residues long. The V gene's germline CDR1 is SGHAT and CDR2 FQNNGV. About this clone: Its antigen remains unknown.

The TCR originated in a man between 65 and 85 years old with acute myeloid leukemia. Some clones in this sample may be carry-over from other donors' samples. The starting material was peripheral blood mononuclear cells, obtained before stem cell transplant. The V and J genes are TRBV11-2 and TRBJ2-7; D gene uncertain. The chain's CDR3 is CASSLEPQSSYEQYF. In DNA form, the CDR3 reads TGTGCCAGCAGCTTAGAGCCTCAAAGCTCCTACGAGCAGTACTTC.